These 27 T cell receptor beta chains share one sample of origin, sequenced in a study of cytomegalovirus exposure and HLA in healthy donors. The protocol was immunoSEQ multiplex PCR, while the TCRdb copy is restricted to in-frame clones and leaves out a portion. The sample includes roughly 130,000 clones, about 88% of them seen just once. The sequencing sample was made of PBMCs. The source is a woman between 18 and 29 years old in good health and CMV-seropositive.

Only a few counts were recorded for this clone. The rearrangement uses TRBV15 and TRBJ1-6; D possibly corresponds to TRBD1 (5 bases). This CDR3 region has 18 residues. Trimming stripped 0 bases from V and 7 bases from J, with 19 bases between. Germline CDR1 LNHNV, CDR2 YYDKDF (reference sequence). CDR3 residues: CATSRDLEGRGRNSPLHF. CDR3 bases: TGTGCCACCAGCAGAGATCTGGAGGGGCGCGGTAGAAATTCACCCCTCCACTTT.

This chain joins TRBV6-5 and TRBJ1-3, with a tentative D call TRBD1 (5 bases). Looked up from germline, CDR1 is MNHEY and CDR2 is SVGAGI. CDR3 length equals 15 residues. V was clipped by 5 bases and J by 4 bases, with 15 bases between them. In DNA form, the CDR3 reads TGTGCCAGCAGTAGGGGCGGGAGTCAAGGAAACACCATATATTTT. Residues: CASSRGGSQGNTIYF.

V is TRBV7-8 and J is TRBJ2-1; TRBD2 aligns across 8 bases. V shed 3 bases, J shed 7 bases, and the junction held 8 bases outside the gene matches. Germline-derived CDR1 and CDR2 are SGHVS and FQNEAQ. The CDR3 contains 15 residues. The CDR3 nucleotides read TGTGCCAGCAGCTTTCTCGGGGGGGCGAATAATGAGCAGTTCTTC. Translating it yields CASSFLGGANNEQFF.

The V call is TRBV13, the J call TRBJ2-5, with a tentative D call TRBD1 (7 bases). In germline, CDR1 is PRHDT, CDR2 FYEKMQ (reference sequence). Trimming left V 5 bases short and J 3 bases short, with 13 bases between. CDR3 size: 14 residues. The CDR3 loop reads CASSRGTDKETQYF. CDR3 in DNA: TGTGCCAGCAGCCGCGGGACAGACAAAGAGACCCAGTACTTC.

The V and J genes are TRBV28 and TRBJ2-7; tentatively, D is TRBD2 (5 bases). Germline CDR1 is MDHEN and CDR2 is SYDVKM. V lost 5 bases, J lost 3 bases, and 8 bases lay in between. The CDR3 runs to 12 residues. CDR3 nucleotide sequence: TGTGCCAGCAGTCCGGGGATCTACGAGCAGTACTTC. Protein: CASSPGIYEQYF.

The chain uses TRBV15 and TRBJ1-2; 9 bases line up with TRBD1. The CDR3 consists of 16 residues. Germline values: CDR1 LNHNV, CDR2 YYDKDF (reference sequence). Trimming removed 1 base from V and 4 bases from J; junction bases left unmatched: 7. The CDR3 region has the DNA TGTGCCACCAGCAGAGCCGGGACAGGGTTACCCTATGGCTACACCTTC. This translates into CATSRAGTGLPYGYTF.

The J gene is TRBJ2-5, the V gene TRBV2; 7 bases line up with TRBD2. V gave up 5 bases and J gave up 5 bases; unmatched junction bases: 2. CDR1 and CDR2 from the germline V gene are SNHLY and FYNNEI. There are 12 residues in the CDR3. The CDR3 protein is CASSRGEETQYF. Written as DNA, the CDR3 is TGTGCCAGCAGTCGGGGGGAGGAGACCCAGTACTTC. Combining the CDR3 with reference TRBV2 and TRBJ2-5 gives the whole variable domain EPEVTQTPSHQVTQMGQEVILRCVPISNHLYFYWYRQILGQKVEFLVSFYNNEISEKSEIFDDQFSVERPDGSNFTLKIRSTKLEDSAMYFCASSRGEETQYFGPGTRLLVL.

The chain uses TRBV10-3 and TRBJ1-1; a possible D gene is TRBD1 (6 bases). Trimming took off 6 bases at V and 5 bases at J, with 16 bases between the two ends. This CDR3 has 14 amino acids. Germline CDR1 reads ENHRY; CDR2 reads SYGVKD. CDR3: CAIRADRSGTEAFF. CDR3 bases: TGTGCCATCAGAGCTGACAGGTCTGGGACTGAAGCTTTCTTT.

This CDR3 reads CATRLGTGGEKLFF. CDR3 DNA sequence: TGTGCCACCCGACTCGGGACAGGGGGCGAAAAACTGTTTTTT. The rearrangement joins TRBV28 to TRBJ1-4; 12 bases are shared with TRBD1. Germline V gene lookup returns CDR1 MDHEN and CDR2 SYDVKM. The CDR3 loop spans 14 amino acids. The V gene end was trimmed by 10 bases and the J gene end by 8 bases; junction bases not matched to a gene: 8.

For the CDR3, the DNA is TGCGCCAGCAGCCCTTTGGAGGGCTACGAGCAGTACTTC. Amino acid sequence: CASSPLEGYEQYF. V and J are TRBV5-1 and TRBJ2-7; weak D call: TRBD2 (6 bases). The CDR3 spans 13 residues. The V end was cut by 4 bases, the J end by 3 bases, with 11 bases between. Per germline, CDR1 SGHRS and CDR2 YFSETQ.

The CDR3 protein is CASSPGGVMNEKLFF. For the CDR3, the DNA is TGTGCCAGCAGCCCCGGAGGGGTCATGAATGAAAAACTGTTTTTT. The V and J genes are TRBV14 and TRBJ1-4; weak D call: TRBD1 (5 bases). V gave up 4 bases and J gave up 5 bases, with 14 bases separating them. Looked up from germline, CDR1 is SGHDN and CDR2 is FVKESK. The CDR3 loop spans 15 amino acids.

The chain employs TRBV29-1 and TRBJ2-1; D perhaps matches TRBD2 (7 bases). This CDR3 region has 13 residues. Germline CDR1 SQVTM, CDR2 ANQGSEA. V was trimmed by 6 bases and J by 4 bases, leaving 13 bases between them. DNA for the CDR3: TGCAGCGTCGAAAGGGGGGGATACAATGAGCAGTTCTTC. Protein product: CSVERGGYNEQFF.

This clone was counted once. The gene calls are TRBV19 and TRBJ2-1, with D maybe TRBD2 (7 bases). The CDR3 has 15 residues. Germline CDR1 and CDR2: LNHDA and SQIVND (reference sequence). V was clipped by 3 bases and J by 8 bases, with 17 bases between them. CDR3 DNA sequence: TGTGCCAGTAGTATTTCCCAGTCGGGGGGCCATGAGCAGTTCTTC. Encoded protein: CASSISQSGGHEQFF.

The chain has TRBV12-5 and TRBJ1-1; weak D call: TRBD1 (6 bases). The CDR3 runs to 15 residues. Germline CDR1 and CDR2: LGHNT and FRNRAP. Trimming cost V 5 bases and J 1 base, with 14 bases left between them. Here the CDR3 reads CASGPSTGQNTEAFF. CDR3 nucleotides: TGTGCTAGTGGTCCATCGACAGGTCAGAACACTGAAGCTTTCTTT. Together with reference TRBV12-5 and TRBJ1-1, the CDR3 gives the full variable domain: DARVTQTPRHKVTEMGQEVTMRCQPILGHNTVFWYRQTMMQGLELLAYFRNRAPLDDSGMPKDRFSAEMPDATLATLKIQPSEPRDSAVYFCASGPSTGQNTEAFFGQGTRLTVV.

V and J are TRBV28 and TRBJ2-6; D possibly corresponds to TRBD2 (5 bases). Germline CDR1 reads MDHEN; CDR2 reads SYDVKM. This CDR3 comprises 15 residues. V was clipped by 3 bases and J by 4 bases, with 10 bases between them. The CDR3 DNA reads TGTGCCAGCAGTTTTGTTGGACTGGGGGCCAACGTCCTGACTTTC. Translating gives CASSFVGLGANVLTF.

The chain has TRBV27 and TRBJ1-6, with a tentative D call TRBD1 (6 bases). With 2 bases removed from V and 10 bases from J, the gap between germline ends came to 9 bases. This CDR3 is 13 amino acids long. Germline-derived CDR1 and CDR2 are MNHEY and SMNVEV (reference sequence). The CDR3 here is CASSLGGGSPLHF. DNA for the CDR3: TGTGCCAGCAGTTTAGGCGGGGGCTCACCCCTCCACTTT.

J is TRBJ2-7 and V is TRBV7-8; tentative D call: TRBD2 (5 bases). The CDR3 contains 16 residues. The V gene's germline CDR1 is SGHVS and CDR2 FQNEAQ. Trimming cost V 3 bases and J 2 bases, with 17 bases left between them. The CDR3 reads CASSFGVGRTAYEQYF. The CDR3 DNA follows: TGTGCCAGCAGCTTCGGGGTGGGTCGGACCGCCTACGAGCAGTACTTC.

This clone was detected only once. The J gene is TRBJ2-1, the V gene TRBV4-1; 9 nucleotides agree with TRBD2. V lost 6 bases, J lost 9 bases, and 18 bases stayed unmatched. CDR1 MGHRA and CDR2 YSYEKL come from the germline V gene. This CDR3 comprises 17 residues. CDR3 DNA sequence: TGCGCCAGCAGGCTCTTTCTTGGCCTAGCGGGGTCCACTGAGCAGTTCTTC. The encoded protein is CASRLFLGLAGSTEQFF.

The gene calls are TRBV4-3 and TRBJ2-5; TRBD1 is a possible D gene (6 bases). Trimming removed 0 bases from V and 3 bases from J, with 17 bases in between. In germline, CDR1 is LGHNA, CDR2 YSLEER. CDR3 size: 17 residues. DNA for the CDR3: TGCGCCAGCAGCCAAGATGAAGGTTTCGGGGACAAAGAGACCCAGTACTTC. Its protein product is CASSQDEGFGDKETQYF.

V and J are TRBV5-1 and TRBJ1-1; 10 positions match TRBD1. CDR1 SGHRS and CDR2 YFSETQ come from the germline V gene. There are 15 residues in the CDR3. The junction had 13 bases not matched to a gene; V was cut back by 7 bases and J by 7 bases. In DNA, the CDR3 is TGCGCCAGCCGAGACCGGGACAGGGGAATACTTGAAGCTTTCTTT. Translating it yields CASRDRDRGILEAFF.

This chain links TRBV2 with TRBJ1-4; 7 bases are a match to TRBD1. This CDR3 is built from 14 residues. CDR1 is SNHLY, CDR2 FYNNEI, per germline. Trimming at V came to 4 bases and at J to 7 bases, leaving 6 bases not matched to a gene. As DNA, the CDR3 is TGTGCCAGCAGTGCAGACAGGGCGAGTGAAAAACTGTTTTTT. It encodes CASSADRASEKLFF. The full variable domain, completed using reference TRBV2 and TRBJ1-4, is EPEVTQTPSHQVTQMGQEVILRCVPISNHLYFYWYRQILGQKVEFLVSFYNNEISEKSEIFDDQFSVERPDGSNFTLKIRSTKLEDSAMYFCASSADRASEKLFFGSGTQLSVL.

The chain joins TRBV6-4 to TRBJ2-3; perhaps TRBD2 as D (6 bases). The CDR3 is made up of 14 amino acids. Germline values: CDR1 MRHNA, CDR2 SNTAGT. V gave up 2 bases and J gave up 0 bases, with 6 bases separating them. The CDR3 bases are TGTGCCAGCAGTGACGGGGGGAGCACAGATACGCAGTATTTT. The encoded protein is CASSDGGSTDTQYF.

In this sample, this clone turned up once. The CDR3, as DNA: TGTGCCAGCAGCTTAGGGAGCGGGGGGGCAACCTACGAGCAGTACTTC. The encoded protein is CASSLGSGGATYEQYF. The chain carries TRBV7-2 and TRBJ2-7, with 10 bases aligning to TRBD2. V was pared by 1 base and J by 2 bases, with 5 bases of the junction left unmatched. In germline, CDR1 is SGHTA, CDR2 FQGNSA. The CDR3 covers 16 residues.

DNA of the CDR3: TGTGCCAGCAGCTTAGGGGACTCGTCTGGCACAGATACGCAGTATTTT. Its translation is CASSLGDSSGTDTQYF. V is TRBV11-2 and J is TRBJ2-3; a weak D match, TRBD2 (6 bases). V was trimmed by 1 base and J by 1 base, leaving 12 bases between them. This CDR3 has 16 amino acids. Germline CDR1 is SGHAT and CDR2 is FQNNGV.

This clone has just one count. This rearrangement joins TRBV5-4 to TRBJ1-1; D possibly corresponds to TRBD1 (5 bases). The length of the CDR3 is 15 residues. The germline V gene encodes CDR1 SGHNT and CDR2 YYREEE (reference sequence). V was trimmed by 0 bases and J by 3 bases, leaving 12 bases between them. This CDR3 reads CASSLGQGEDTEAFF. The CDR3 bases are TGTGCCAGCAGCTTGGGGCAGGGTGAAGACACTGAAGCTTTCTTT.

The chain has TRBV6-5 and TRBJ1-2; weak D call: TRBD1 (5 bases). Germline values: CDR1 MNHEY, CDR2 SVGAGI. V lost 6 bases and J 5 bases, leaving 13 bases between the germline ends. This CDR3 is built from 13 residues. CDR3 DNA sequence: TGTGCCAGCAGCCGACAGAGAATTTATGGCTACACCTTC. Amino acids: CASSRQRIYGYTF.

The CDR3 DNA reads as TGTGCCAGCAGCCGTGGACAGAGCTCCTACGAGCAGTACTTC. This sequence encodes CASSRGQSSYEQYF. V is TRBV7-9 and J is TRBJ2-7, with D possibly matching TRBD1 (6 bases). CDR3 length equals 14 residues. The V gene lost 5 bases and the J gene lost 0 bases, with 11 bases spanning the gap. Germline V gene sequence: CDR1 SEHNR, CDR2 FQNEAQ (reference sequence).